In this sample, the clone carrying this T cell receptor beta chain turned up a few times. This specimen belongs to a study of human T cells and chemical hapten exposure. TCRdb recomputed calls from the 5' RACE reads with MiXCR, one row per CDR3 protein. Here the sample spans about 80,000 distinct CDR3 sequences, roughly 7.7% being singletons. V lost 0 bases, J lost 2 bases, and 14 bases lay in between. Germline assignment: CDR1 MNHEY and CDR2 SVGEGT. CDR3 length equals 17 residues. Blood, whole and unfractionated, served as the source for total RNA extraction. The receptor was isolated from a male donor in good health. The rearrangement links TRBV6-2 or TRBV6-3 to TRBJ2-1; D is undetermined. CDR3 region: CASSYSILTVTYNEQFF. The DNA of the CDR3 is TGTGCCAGCAGTTACTCGATTCTGACGGTAACCTACAATGAGCAGTTCTTC.